The T cell receptor beta chain described here comes from a study of T cell changes during pregnancy in multiple sclerosis. Losses at the gene ends were 6 bases for V and 2 bases for J; bases not matched to a gene: 11. This CDR3 contains 16 residues. Looked up from germline, CDR1 is SGHTS and CDR2 is YDEGEE. TCRdb keeps only in-frame clones here, not all; method: immunoSEQ multiplex PCR. The top ten clones hold around 1.5% of a sample with nearly 110,000 clones, 85% to 95% of them seen once. The sample was peripheral blood, taken after pregnancy. This clonotype was obtained from a female donor with multiple sclerosis, enrolled in a pregnancy study. The gene calls are TRBV5-8 and TRBJ1-5; TRBD1 aligns across 7 bases. The CDR3 nucleotides read TGTGCCAGCACCTTTTCCAGGGGGAGTGGCAATCAGCCCCAGCATTTT. Its translation: CASTFSRGSGNQPQHF.